This T cell receptor beta chain was retrieved from a study of blood T cell repertoires in COVID-19. Study details: The samples span acute and convalescent COVID-19 from the United States, Italy and Spain.

With V trimmed by 4 bases and J by 4 bases, 3 bases remained unmatched. The CDR3 loop spans 13 amino acids. Germline assignment: CDR1 LNHDA and CDR2 SQIVND (reference sequence). Libraries were prepared by immunoSEQ multiplex PCR; TCRdb keeps only in-frame clonotypes and omits some of them. The sample has around 250,000 clones; more than 75% are singletons. Study members were between about 18 and 95 years old and lived in over 20 US regions. Membership in each cohort depended on participant-reported clinical history. Participants in the exposed group had met a COVID-19 case in the 2 weeks before joining the study.

The sequence derives from a woman between 45 and 65 years old who had been exposed to COVID-19. V gene TRBV19 combines with J gene TRBJ1-1, with 7 positions matching TRBD1. Sequencing was done on a sample of PBMCs or T cells enriched from blood (not recorded which). The CDR3 DNA reads TGTGCCAGTAGTACGACAGGGAGCACTGAAGCTTTCTTT. Its translation is CASSTTGSTEAFF.